A selection of T cell receptor beta chains follows, all from one sample in a study of T-cell reconstitution after alpha-beta-depleted transplantation in children. TCRdb passed the PCR reads through MiXCR, listing each CDR3 protein once. The sample gives a few hundred thousand distinct CDR3 sequences, around 20% of which show up once; approximately 10% is in the top ten. Specimen: PBMCs, mostly from graft donor cells, collected 180 days after TCRalphabeta/CD19-depleted stem cell transplant. These receptor sequences come from a male patient younger than 18 who had a stem cell transplant for acute lymphoblastic leukemia, so the T cells may come from the graft donor. CDR3s include the opening cysteine and the closing phenylalanine or tryptophan. A D gene is named only where the DNA matches it firmly. Not all rows give a size; the values are once, few, many and, for expanded clones, a class.

J gene | D gene | clone size | V gene | CDR3 DNA | CDR3 protein
TRBJ2-1 | TRBD2 | . | TRBV18 | TGTGCCAGCTCACCCGGACTAGCGGGATGGTACAATGAGCAGTTCTTC | CASSPGLAGWYNEQFF
TRBJ1-2 | . | . | TRBV5-8 | TGTGCCAGCAGCTTGGTCGGACAGTGGACCGTCTATGGCTACACCTTC | CASSLVGQWTVYGYTF
TRBJ1-1 | TRBD1 | . | TRBV10-3 | TGTGCCATCAGTGACATAGGGGGCAATAGCACTGAAGCTTTCTTT | CAISDIGGNSTEAFF
TRBJ2-4 | TRBD2 | . | TRBV10-3 | TGTGCCATCAGTCCAACCCGCGGGAGAATTCTCCAGTACTTC | CAISPTRGRILQYF
TRBJ1-1 | . | few | TRBV5-1 | TGCGCCAGCAGCTTGTTAACGTGGAACACTGAAGCTTTCTTT | CASSLLTWNTEAFF
TRBJ2-3 | TRBD1 | . | TRBV5-1 | TGCGCCAGCAGCTTGGTCCCCGGGACAGGGGGCCCAGATACGCAGTATTTT | CASSLVPGTGGPDTQYF
TRBJ2-2 | TRBD2 | few | TRBV3-1 | TGTGCCAGCAGCCCCCGGACTAGCGGGACATCACAACCCGGGGAGCTGTTTTTT | CASSPRTSGTSQPGELFF
TRBJ1-6 | . | . | TRBV27 | TGTGCCAGCAGTTTAGGTGGGAACAGCTCACCCCTCCACTTT | CASSLGGNSSPLHF
TRBJ1-3 | . | . | TRBV5-5 | TGTGCCAGCAGCTTGGTTGGGGATGGAAACACCATATATTTT | CASSLVGDGNTIYF
TRBJ2-3 | . | . | TRBV20-1 | TGCAGTGCTGAGCCCGTGGTGAGAGTGCAGTATTTT | CSAEPVVRVQYF
TRBJ2-3 | . | many | TRBV12-3/TRBV12-4 | TGTGCCAGCAGCACTCTGGGTAGCCCTTATACAGATACGCAGTATTTT | CASSTLGSPYTDTQYF
TRBJ2-1 | TRBD2 | few | TRBV6-2/TRBV6-3 | TGTGCCAGCAGCTTTAGCGGGAGGGCCGGTGAGCAGTTCTTC | CASSFSGRAGEQFF
TRBJ2-4 | . | . | TRBV4-1 | TGCGCCAGCAGCCCCTTCCCCGCAGGAGCCAAAAACATTCAGTACTTC | CASSPFPAGAKNIQYF
TRBJ2-7 | TRBD2 | few | TRBV5-1 | TGCGCCAGCAGCTTGGACCCATCGGGACTAGGTGGATACGAGCAGTACTTC | CASSLDPSGLGGYEQYF
TRBJ2-2 | . | . | TRBV5-1 | TGCGCCAGCAGCCGGGGACATGTAGATACCGGGGAGCTGTTTTTT | CASSRGHVDTGELFF
TRBJ2-5 | . | . | TRBV6-2/TRBV6-3 | TGTGCCATCATAGAGGAGACCCAGTACTTC | CAIIEETQYF
TRBJ2-7 | . | . | TRBV15 | TGTGCCACCAGCAGAGGGGGGGGCTCACTCTCCTACGAGCAGTACTTC | CATSRGGGSLSYEQYF
TRBJ2-5 | . | . | TRBV7-2 | TGTGCCAGCAGCCCGAAAGAGACCCAGTACTTC | CASSPKETQYF
TRBJ2-1 | TRBD2 | . | TRBV29-1 | TGCAGCGTTGCTAGCGGGAGGGCCCTCTACAATGAGCAGTTCTTC | CSVASGRALYNEQFF
TRBJ2-1 | . | few | TRBV4-2 | TGTGCCAGCACCACGGGGGAGGGGGCACTCAATGAGCAGTTCTTC | CASTTGEGALNEQFF
TRBJ2-1 | TRBD2 | . | TRBV20-1 | TGCAGTGTTTTTAGCGGGAGTAACTACAATGAGCAGTTCTTC | CSVFSGSNYNEQFF
TRBJ2-7 | . | . | TRBV20-1 | TGCAGTGCTAGAGTGGGGGGGGCGGCTACCGAGCAGTACTTC | CSARVGGAATEQYF
TRBJ2-3 | TRBD1 | . | TRBV4-1 | TGCGCCAGCGCCGAGGGACAGGGGACAGATACGCAGTATTTT | CASAEGQGTDTQYF
TRBJ1-1 | . | few | TRBV27 | TGTGCCAGCAGTTTTCCCATCCAGGGATCCCTTCGAAGCACTGAAGCTTTCTTT | CASSFPIQGSLRSTEAFF
TRBJ2-5 | TRBD1 | few | TRBV10-3 | TGTGCCATCAGTGAGTTGGCACGGACAGGGGAGACCCAGTACTTC | CAISELARTGETQYF
TRBJ2-1 | TRBD1 | few | TRBV27 | TGTGCCAGCAGCCTACTACCGGGGACAGGGGGTAGGGATGAGCAGTTCTTC | CASSLLPGTGGRDEQFF
TRBJ1-2 | . | . | TRBV27 | TGTGCCAGCAGTTCCTATGGCTACACCTTC | CASSSYGYTF
TRBJ2-7 | TRBD2 | many | TRBV5-1 | TGCGCCAGCAGCTTGCCCCTAGCGGGGCCGTACGAGCAGTACTTC | CASSLPLAGPYEQYF
TRBJ2-1 | TRBD2 | many | TRBV2 | TGTGCCAGCAGGAGGGGCGGGGGGGCCAACAATGAGCAGTTCTTC | CASRRGGGANNEQFF
TRBJ1-2 | . | . | TRBV2 | TGTGCCAGCAAGGACATTCGTGGCGGCTACACCTTC | CASKDIRGGYTF
TRBJ2-7 | TRBD2 | . | TRBV6-5 | TGTGCCAGCAGTTACGGGAAAGCGGGAGTATACTTCTCCTACGAGCAGTACTTC | CASSYGKAGVYFSYEQYF
TRBJ1-3 | . | few | TRBV14 | TGTGCCAGCAGCCCGGGGGACTCTGGAAACACCATATATTTT | CASSPGDSGNTIYF
TRBJ2-1 | . | . | TRBV5-1 | TGCGCCAGCAGCTTGGAAAGGATCTCCTACAATGAGCAGTTCTTC | CASSLERISYNEQFF
TRBJ2-1 | . | . | TRBV7-9 | TGTGCCAGCGGCTTAGTTCGGGGGGCGCAAGATGAGCAGTTCTTC | CASGLVRGAQDEQFF
TRBJ2-5 | TRBD1 | . | TRBV20-1 | TGCAGTGCCGTACCGAGACAGGGGGGAGAGACCCAGTACTTC | CSAVPRQGGETQYF
TRBJ2-7 | . | . | TRBV5-1 | TGCGCCAGCAGCCAAAGACAGGATCAGCCCCACGAGCAGTACTTC | CASSQRQDQPHEQYF
TRBJ2-1 | TRBD1 | . | TRBV11-2 | TGTGCCAGCAGCTCAGGGGGCGGGACACTTCCACTAGGTTGGAATGAGCAGTTCTTC | CASSSGGGTLPLGWNEQFF
TRBJ2-1 | . | few | TRBV29-1 | TGCAGCGTTTTCGACAATGAGCAGTTCTTC | CSVFDNEQFF
TRBJ2-1 | . | few | TRBV5-1 | TGCGCCAGCAGCCTCCGGCAGGGTGACTACAATGAGCAGTTCTTC | CASSLRQGDYNEQFF
TRBJ1-5 | . | . | TRBV20-1 | TGCAGTGCTAGACAGGGAGGGAATCAGCCCCAGCATTTT | CSARQGGNQPQHF
TRBJ2-1 | TRBD2 | few | TRBV5-1 | TGCGCCAGCAGCCTTAGTCGGCGGGGGGAGCAGTTCTTC | CASSLSRRGEQFF
TRBJ2-1 | TRBD2 | . | TRBV3-1 | TGTGCCAGCAGCCTCGGACTAGCGGGAGTACTTCGTCAGTTCTTC | CASSLGLAGVLRQFF
TRBJ2-1 | TRBD2 | . | TRBV9 | TGTGCCAGCAGCTCCGGGACTAGCGGGAGAGAGCAGTTCTTC | CASSSGTSGREQFF
TRBJ2-3 | . | few | TRBV24-1 | TGTGCCACCAGTGATGTTAGTGCAGATACGCAGTATTTT | CATSDVSADTQYF
TRBJ2-7 | TRBD2 | . | TRBV5-1 | TGCGCCAGCAGCTGGACCCCGACTAGCAGGAACGAGCAGTACTTC | CASSWTPTSRNEQYF
TRBJ2-7 | . | . | TRBV29-1 | TGCAGCGTTGAAGATCAACAGGGCTACGAGCAGTACTTC | CSVEDQQGYEQYF
TRBJ2-3 | . | few | TRBV7-9 | TGTGCCAGCAGCGTAGGGCCAGATACGCAGTATTTT | CASSVGPDTQYF